This paragraph covers one T cell receptor beta chain sequence. This record comes from a study of sequential checkpoint blockade in melanoma. Study-wide background: Arm A got nivolumab then ipilimumab; arm B the reverse, 1:1. After both sequences, patients received maintenance nivolumab.

Treatment noted: randomized to nivolumab then ipilimumab (arm A) or the reverse (arm B). No patient had prior DNA-damaging chemotherapy. From thawed PBMCs, live CD3+CD8+ cells negative for CD19 and CD56 were sorted. The J segment lost 5 bases and the V segment lost 3 bases, leaving 8 bases of the junction unmatched. The CDR3 has 16 residues. Germline V gene sequence: CDR1 SGHDT, CDR2 YYEEEE. Repertoires were generated with immunoSEQ multiplex PCR, while TCRdb's copy carries only in-frame clones and drops some. The repertoire has approximately 12,000 clones, 70% to 85% of them found once; the top ten carry approximately 8%.

This chain joins TRBV5-6 and TRBJ2-3, with 11 bases lining up with TRBD2. The sample consisted of CD8+ T cells sorted from blood (inferred from file names), taken from a patient given nivolumab and ipilimumab in sequence. The sequence derives from a human donor with melanoma. CDR3 in DNA: TGTGCCAGCAGCTGGCAACTAGCGGGAGTAATAGATACGCAGTATTTT. The encoded protein is CASSWQLAGVIDTQYF.